A single count supports the clone carrying this TCR beta chain. The antigen remains unidentified. The sample belongs to a study of post-analysis software for immune sequencing data. cDNA libraries of TCR beta carried unique molecular identifiers. T cells, roughly 1 to 10 million of them, yielded some 500,000 cDNA molecules. TCRdb reprocessed the PCR reads with MiXCR, giving one entry per CDR3 protein. Seen here are about 680,000 distinct CDR3 sequences, 55% to 60% observed once, and the top ten hold around 10%. Notes on the study in general: When compared against controls, multiple sclerosis patients showed significantly lower normalized Chao1 diversity.

Material: blood. The TCR sequence derives from a girl aged 2-10 years with multiple sclerosis.

DNA for the CDR3: TGCAGCGTAGGCAGGGTACGAGGTACGCAGTATTTT. Translated: CSVGRVRGTQYF. The rearrangement links TRBV29-1 to TRBJ2-3, with a possible D match to TRBD1 (5 bases). The length of the CDR3 is 12 residues. Trimming cost V 6 bases and J 8 bases, with 15 bases left between them. CDR1 SQVTM and CDR2 ANQGSEA come from the germline V gene.